These 24 T cell receptor beta chains originate from one sample sequenced in a study of T cell clonotyping in hematopoietic cell transplantation. The sample's time point: recipient sample about 28 days before transplant, after cytoreduction. Sequencing used immunoSEQ multiplex PCR; TCRdb keeps in-frame clones, though not all of them. The data hold around 80,000 clones, with almost 97% observed a single time. Sample: peripheral blood mononuclear cells, taken before stem cell transplant. The receptors stem from a woman aged 50 to 60 with acute myeloid leukemia. Some clones in this sample may be carry-over from other donors' samples.

The chain employs TRBV6-1 and TRBJ1-5; D is ambiguous. V was cut by 2 bases and J by 6 bases, with 2 bases left in between. The CDR3 is 11 amino acids. Per germline, CDR1 MNHNS and CDR2 SASEGT. The DNA of the CDR3 is TGTGCCAGCAGTGAATTTCAGCCCCAGCATTTT. Protein: CASSEFQPQHF.

The chain employs TRBV27 and TRBJ1-1, with TRBD1 matching over 8 bases. V lost 6 bases to trimming and J lost 8 bases; unmatched junction nucleotides: 5. Germline loops: CDR1 MNHEY, CDR2 SMNVEV (reference sequence). This CDR3 has 12 residues. CDR3 nucleotide sequence: TGTGCCAGCAGACCCCGGGACAGGGAAGCTTTCTTT. Translated, it gives CASRPRDREAFF.

The chain links TRBV27 to TRBJ2-7, with 8 bases aligning to TRBD2. The trim removed 2 bases at V and 7 bases at J, leaving 10 bases unmatched. CDR3 size: 15 residues. Germline loops: CDR1 MNHEY, CDR2 SMNVEV (reference sequence). The CDR3 spells CASSLTDGGGLEQYF. The CDR3 DNA reads TGTGCCAGCAGTTTAACGGACGGGGGGGGCCTTGAGCAGTACTTC.

V is TRBV9 and J is TRBJ2-2; 8 nucleotides align to TRBD1. The CDR3 runs 15 residues. The germline V gene encodes CDR1 SGDLS and CDR2 YYNGEE. Unmatched junction bases numbered 8, after V lost 6 bases and J lost 4 bases. CDR3 coding DNA: TGTGCCAGCACTTCTCGGACAGGGAGCACCGGGGAGCTGTTTTTT. Its translation is CASTSRTGSTGELFF.

A single count supports this clone. The chain links TRBV6-4 to TRBJ1-1; tentative D call: TRBD1 (5 bases). Trimming cost V 0 bases and J 7 bases, with 12 bases left between them. The CDR3 totals 14 residues. The germline V gene has CDR1 MRHNA and CDR2 SNTAGT. The CDR3 sequence: CASSDSTRGGEAFF. DNA of the CDR3: TGTGCCAGCAGTGACTCGACAAGGGGAGGTGAAGCTTTCTTT.

The chain joins TRBV11-2 to TRBJ2-7; maybe TRBD2 (6 bases). V lost 0 bases to trimming and J lost 3 bases, with 9 bases between them. The V gene's germline CDR1 is SGHAT and CDR2 FQNNGV. The CDR3 is 14 amino acids. The CDR3, as DNA: TGTGCCAGCAGCTTAGATCGGGGAGGCTACGAGCAGTACTTC. Translated: CASSLDRGGYEQYF.

The V gene is TRBV4-2, the J gene TRBJ1-2; D gene unclear. V dropped 0 bases and J dropped 2 bases, with 19 bases sitting between them. The CDR3 is 18 residues long. In germline, CDR1 is LGHNA, CDR2 YNFKEQ. CDR3: CASSQDPLLPTMNYGYTF. Here the CDR3 DNA reads TGTGCCAGCAGCCAAGATCCCCTCTTACCGACTATGAACTATGGCTACACCTTC.

The chain links TRBV6-5 to TRBJ2-6; TRBD1 is a possible D gene (6 bases). The germline gives CDR1 MNHEY, CDR2 SVGAGI. The CDR3 length is 16 residues. Trimming shortened V by 2 bases and J by 2 bases, and 10 bases separated the two germline ends. CDR3 protein: CASSYLDSPGANVLTF. CDR3 bases: TGTGCCAGCAGTTACCTGGACAGCCCTGGGGCCAACGTCCTGACTTTC.

This clone occurred once. The CDR3 coding sequence is TGTGCCAGCAGCCCTCGGGGGACCTCCTACAATGAGCAGTTCTTC. Protein: CASSPRGTSYNEQFF. The gene calls are TRBV2 and TRBJ2-1; weak D call: TRBD2 (6 bases). This CDR3 is built from 15 residues. Trimming shortened V by 6 bases and J by 0 bases, and 12 bases separated the two germline ends. Germline values: CDR1 SNHLY, CDR2 FYNNEI.

The V and J genes are TRBV29-1 and TRBJ1-1, with a possible D match to TRBD1 (5 bases). V dropped 0 bases and J dropped 2 bases, with 13 bases sitting between them. Looked up from germline, CDR1 is SQVTM and CDR2 is ANQGSEA. The CDR3 is 15 amino acids. The CDR3 spells CSVEDRQGRNTEAFF. DNA for the CDR3: TGCAGCGTTGAAGATAGGCAGGGTCGTAACACTGAAGCTTTCTTT.

The gene calls are TRBV14 and TRBJ2-7, with a weak D call TRBD1 (5 bases). The V gene lost 3 bases and the J gene lost 2 bases, with 8 bases spanning the gap. Germline values: CDR1 SGHDN, CDR2 FVKESK. There are 13 residues in the CDR3. CDR3 protein: CASSHQGTYEQYF. DNA of the CDR3: TGTGCCAGCAGCCATCAGGGTACCTACGAGCAGTACTTC.

The chain employs TRBV6-6 and TRBJ2-5, with D possibly TRBD2 on 6 matching bases. The germline gives CDR1 MNHNY, CDR2 SVGAGI (reference sequence). CDR3 length equals 15 residues. The V end was cut by 5 bases, the J end by 1 base, with 14 bases between. The DNA for the CDR3 is TGTGCCAGCAGTAGATCTAGCGCTTTCCAAGAGACCCAGTACTTC. Residues: CASSRSSAFQETQYF.

The chain has TRBV7-6 and TRBJ2-3, with D perhaps matching TRBD1 (6 bases). The V end was cut by 1 base, the J end by 2 bases, with 13 bases between. The germline gives CDR1 SGHVS, CDR2 FNYEAQ. The CDR3 has 16 amino acids. CDR3 nucleotide sequence: TGTGCCAGCAGCTTAGTAGGGGGAGACCTCACAGATACGCAGTATTTT. Protein sequence: CASSLVGGDLTDTQYF.

The chain uses TRBV4-1 and TRBJ1-5; D possibly corresponds to TRBD1 (5 bases). Trimming pared 1 base from V and 7 bases from J, leaving 23 bases between. Germline V lookup: CDR1 MGHRA, CDR2 YSYEKL. This CDR3 comprises 18 residues. CDR3 in amino acids: CASSQGEGHRTISQPQHF. For the CDR3, the DNA is TGCGCCAGCAGCCAAGGTGAGGGGCACAGGACAATTTCGCAGCCCCAGCATTTT.

About this clone: One end of the junction is discordant with germline, which a read error may explain. The chain joins TRBV2 to TRBJ2-6; D remains ambiguous. Germline CDR1 SNHLY, CDR2 FYNNEI. The CDR3 is 15 residues long. The CDR3 DNA reads TGTGCCAGCAGGGAAGATAATACTGGGGCCAACGTCCTGACTTTC. This translates into CASREDNTGANVLTF.

V gene TRBV5-1 combines with J gene TRBJ1-2; D gene unclear. CDR1 SGHRS and CDR2 YFSETQ come from the germline V gene. The CDR3 is 14 residues long. Trimming stripped 0 bases from V and 8 bases from J, with 14 bases between. In nucleotides, the CDR3 is TGCGCCAGCAGCTTGGGGGTAGTCGGGCCCGGCTACACCTTC. Translating it yields CASSLGVVGPGYTF.

The genes are TRBV4-1 and TRBJ1-6; no definite D call. The CDR3 is 14 residues long. Germline loops: CDR1 MGHRA, CDR2 YSYEKL. Trimming took 1 base from V and 7 from J, leaving 8 bases between them. The CDR3 region has the DNA TGCGCCAGCAGCCAAGTCGTGGAGAATTCACCCCTCCACTTT. This gives the protein CASSQVVENSPLHF.

J is TRBJ2-3 and V is TRBV4-2; 7 positions match TRBD1. Looked up from germline, CDR1 is LGHNA and CDR2 is YNFKEQ. After removal of 5 bases from V and 3 bases from J, the junction contained 5 bases not matched to a gene. There are 14 residues in the CDR3. The CDR3 region has the DNA TGTGCCAGCAGCGAAAGACAGGGAACAGATACGCAGTATTTT. As protein: CASSERQGTDTQYF.

The chain has TRBV5-1 and TRBJ1-1, with 9 bases matching TRBD1. Per the germline V gene, CDR1 is SGHRS and CDR2 is YFSETQ. J was trimmed by 1 base and V by 2 bases; bases with no gene match: 6. The CDR3 totals 16 residues. The CDR3 protein is CASSFTGGAENTEAFF. CDR3 in DNA: TGCGCCAGCAGCTTTACAGGGGGCGCGGAGAACACTGAAGCTTTCTTT.

The chain has TRBV6-5 and TRBJ1-1; D is unclear. The CDR3 totals 15 residues. In germline, CDR1 is MNHEY, CDR2 SVGAGI. V lost 2 bases and J lost 0, with 10 bases in between. The CDR3: CASSYRAPMNTEAFF. CDR3 DNA: TGTGCCAGCAGTTACAGGGCACCCATGAACACTGAAGCTTTCTTT.

This chain links TRBV5-1 with TRBJ2-7; D not certain. Trimming stripped 0 bases from V and 9 bases from J, with 10 bases between. CDR1 is SGHRS, CDR2 YFSETQ, per germline. The CDR3 runs to 12 residues. The CDR3 DNA reads as TGCGCCAGCAGCTTGGATAGGGCCGGGCAGTACTTC. The encoded protein is CASSLDRAGQYF.

The rearrangement uses TRBV10-3 and TRBJ2-6, with D possibly being TRBD1 or TRBD2 (6 bases each). V shed 8 bases and J shed 2 bases, with 13 bases lying between them. CDR1 and CDR2 (germline): ENHRY, SYGVKD. This CDR3 region has 15 residues. CDR3: CAIGGQLTGANVLTF. The DNA for the CDR3 is TGTGCCATCGGGGGGCAGCTCACTGGGGCCAACGTCCTGACTTTC.

This clone was counted between two and nine times. The chain has TRBV11-2 and TRBJ2-3; D unresolved. The CDR3 length is 13 residues. CDR1 SGHAT and CDR2 FQNNGV come from the germline V gene. Trimming shortened V by 0 bases and J by 2 bases, and 3 bases separated the two germline ends. The CDR3 DNA is TGTGCCAGCAGCTTAGATCTCACAGATACGCAGTATTTT. It is translated as CASSLDLTDTQYF.

The chain is built from TRBV5-1 and TRBJ1-3; 9 bases are shared with TRBD1. In germline, CDR1 is SGHRS, CDR2 YFSETQ. The CDR3 consists of 15 residues. The V segment lost 3 bases and the J segment 2 bases; nucleotides outside the gene matches: 3. The CDR3 reads CASSSNRGPGNTIYF. In DNA form, the CDR3 reads TGCGCCAGCAGCTCAAACAGGGGGCCTGGAAACACCATATATTTT. Supplemented by reference TRBV5-1 and TRBJ1-3, the full variable domain reads KAGVTQTPRYLIKTRGQQVTLSCSPISGHRSVSWYQQTPGQGLQFLFEYFSETQRNKGNFPGRFSGRQFSNSRSEMNVSTLELGDSALYLCASSSNRGPGNTIYFGEGSWLTVV.